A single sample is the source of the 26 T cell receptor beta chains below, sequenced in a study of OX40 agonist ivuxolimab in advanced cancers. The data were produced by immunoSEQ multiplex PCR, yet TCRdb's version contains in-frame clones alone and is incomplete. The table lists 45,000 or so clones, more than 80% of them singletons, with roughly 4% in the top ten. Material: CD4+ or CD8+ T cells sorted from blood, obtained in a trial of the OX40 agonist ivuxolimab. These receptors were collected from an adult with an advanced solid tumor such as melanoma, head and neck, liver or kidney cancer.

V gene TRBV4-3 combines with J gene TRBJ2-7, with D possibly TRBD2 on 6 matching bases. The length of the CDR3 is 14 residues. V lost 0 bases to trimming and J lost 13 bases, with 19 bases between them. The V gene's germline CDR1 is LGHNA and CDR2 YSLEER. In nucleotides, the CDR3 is TGCGCCAGCAGCCAAGATCAGTTCGGCGGGAAGGTTTACTTC. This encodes CASSQDQFGGKVYF.

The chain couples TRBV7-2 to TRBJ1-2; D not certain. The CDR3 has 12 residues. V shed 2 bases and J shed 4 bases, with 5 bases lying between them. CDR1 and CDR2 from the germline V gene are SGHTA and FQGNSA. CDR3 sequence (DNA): TGTGCCAGCAGCTTACACCGCTATGGCTACACCTTC. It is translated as CASSLHRYGYTF.

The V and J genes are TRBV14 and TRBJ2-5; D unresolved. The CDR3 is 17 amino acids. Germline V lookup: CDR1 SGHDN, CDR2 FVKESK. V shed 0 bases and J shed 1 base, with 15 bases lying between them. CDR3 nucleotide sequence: TGTGCCAGCAGCCAAGATTATAGCTTTCTCCCCCAAGAGACCCAGTACTTC. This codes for CASSQDYSFLPQETQYF.

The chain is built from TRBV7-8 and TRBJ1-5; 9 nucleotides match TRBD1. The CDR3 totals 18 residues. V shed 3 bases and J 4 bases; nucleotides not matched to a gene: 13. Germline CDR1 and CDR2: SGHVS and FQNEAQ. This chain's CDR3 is CASSLGALLTGGNQPQHF. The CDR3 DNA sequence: TGTGCCAGCAGCTTGGGAGCCCTTTTGACAGGGGGGAATCAGCCCCAGCATTTT.

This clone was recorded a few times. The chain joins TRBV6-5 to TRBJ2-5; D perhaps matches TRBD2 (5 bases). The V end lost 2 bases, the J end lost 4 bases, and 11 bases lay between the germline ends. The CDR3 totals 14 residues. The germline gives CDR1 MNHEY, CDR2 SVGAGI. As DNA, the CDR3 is TGTGCCAGCAGTTACAATCGGGGAAGAGAGACCCAGTACTTC. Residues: CASSYNRGRETQYF.

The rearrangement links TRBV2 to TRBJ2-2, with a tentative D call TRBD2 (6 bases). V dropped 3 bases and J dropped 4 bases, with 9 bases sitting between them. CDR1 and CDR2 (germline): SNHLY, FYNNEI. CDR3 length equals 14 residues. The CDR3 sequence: CASSDVRGTGELFF. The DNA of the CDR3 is TGTGCCAGCAGTGACGTGCGGGGCACCGGGGAGCTGTTTTTT. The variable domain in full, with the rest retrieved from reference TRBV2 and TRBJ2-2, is EPEVTQTPSHQVTQMGQEVILRCVPISNHLYFYWYRQILGQKVEFLVSFYNNEISEKSEIFDDQFSVERPDGSNFTLKIRSTKLEDSAMYFCASSDVRGTGELFFGEGSRLTVL.

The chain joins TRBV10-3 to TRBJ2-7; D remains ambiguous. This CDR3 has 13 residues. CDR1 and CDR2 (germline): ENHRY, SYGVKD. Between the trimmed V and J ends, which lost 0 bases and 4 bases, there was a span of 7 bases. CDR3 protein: CAISESGRYEQYF. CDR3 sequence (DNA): TGTGCCATCAGTGAGTCAGGTCGGTACGAGCAGTACTTC.

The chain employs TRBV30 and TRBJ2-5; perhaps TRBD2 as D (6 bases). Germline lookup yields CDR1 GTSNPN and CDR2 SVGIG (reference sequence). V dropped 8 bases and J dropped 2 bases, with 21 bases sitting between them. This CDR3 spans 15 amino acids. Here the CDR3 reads CATTPAGLLQETQYF. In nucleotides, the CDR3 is TGTGCCACCACCCCGGCGGGGCTCTTACAAGAGACCCAGTACTTC.

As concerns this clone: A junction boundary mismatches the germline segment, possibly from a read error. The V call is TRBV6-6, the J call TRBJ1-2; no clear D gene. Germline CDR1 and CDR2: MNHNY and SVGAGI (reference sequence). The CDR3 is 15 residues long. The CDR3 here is CASSYSRGSNYGYTF. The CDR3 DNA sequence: TGTGCCAGCAGCTACTCCCGGGGTTCTAACTATGGCTACACCTTC.

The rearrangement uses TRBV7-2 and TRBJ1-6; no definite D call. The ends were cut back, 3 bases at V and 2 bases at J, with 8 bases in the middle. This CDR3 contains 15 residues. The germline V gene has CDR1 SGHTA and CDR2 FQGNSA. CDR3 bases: TGTGCCAGCAGCTTTGGCAGCCCCTATAATTCACCCCTCCACTTT. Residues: CASSFGSPYNSPLHF. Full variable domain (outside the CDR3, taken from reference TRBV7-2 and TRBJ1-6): GAGVSQSPSNKVTEKGKDVELRCDPISGHTALYWYRQSLGQGLEFLIYFQGNSAPDKSGLPSDRFSAERTGGSVSTLTIQRTQQEDSAVYLCASSFGSPYNSPLHFGNGTRLTVT.

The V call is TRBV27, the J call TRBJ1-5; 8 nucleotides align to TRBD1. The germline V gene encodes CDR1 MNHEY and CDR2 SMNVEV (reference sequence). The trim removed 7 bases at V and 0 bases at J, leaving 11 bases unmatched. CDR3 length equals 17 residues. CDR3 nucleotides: TGTGCCAGCACCCCTAGGGGGACAGGCGTTAGCAATCAGCCCCAGCATTTT. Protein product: CASTPRGTGVSNQPQHF.

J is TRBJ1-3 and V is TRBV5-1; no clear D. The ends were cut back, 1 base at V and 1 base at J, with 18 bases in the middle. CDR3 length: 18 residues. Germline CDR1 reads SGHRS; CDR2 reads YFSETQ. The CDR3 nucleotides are TGCGCCAGCAGCTTGTTGTTCGCAGACCTGGGGTCTGGAAACACCATATATTTT. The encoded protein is CASSLLFADLGSGNTIYF.

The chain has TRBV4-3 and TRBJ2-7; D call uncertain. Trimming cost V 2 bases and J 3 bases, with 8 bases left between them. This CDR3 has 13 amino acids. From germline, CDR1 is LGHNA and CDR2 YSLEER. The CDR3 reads CASSQHQNYEQYF. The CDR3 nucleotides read TGCGCCAGCAGCCAACATCAAAACTACGAGCAGTACTTC.

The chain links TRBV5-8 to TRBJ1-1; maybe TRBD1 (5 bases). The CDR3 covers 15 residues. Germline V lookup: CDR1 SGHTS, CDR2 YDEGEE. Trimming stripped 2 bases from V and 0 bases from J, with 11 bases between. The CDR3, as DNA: TGTGCCAGCAGCTTAAGGGCAGGGATGAACACTGAAGCTTTCTTT. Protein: CASSLRAGMNTEAFF.

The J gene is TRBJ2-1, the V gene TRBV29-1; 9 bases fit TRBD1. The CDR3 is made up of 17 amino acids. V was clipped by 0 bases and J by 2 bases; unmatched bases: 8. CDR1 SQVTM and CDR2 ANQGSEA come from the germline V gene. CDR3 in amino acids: CSVEDPRDRVTYNEQFF. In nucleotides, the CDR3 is TGCAGCGTTGAAGATCCCCGGGACAGGGTCACCTACAATGAGCAGTTCTTC.

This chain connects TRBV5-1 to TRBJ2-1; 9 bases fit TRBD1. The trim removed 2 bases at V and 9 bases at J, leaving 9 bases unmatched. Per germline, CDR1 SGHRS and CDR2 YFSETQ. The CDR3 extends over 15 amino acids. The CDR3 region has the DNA TGCGCCAGCAGCTTATTGGGACAGGGTAGGAGTGAGCAGTTCTTC. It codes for CASSLLGQGRSEQFF. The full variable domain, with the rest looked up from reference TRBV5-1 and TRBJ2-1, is KAGVTQTPRYLIKTRGQQVTLSCSPISGHRSVSWYQQTPGQGLQFLFEYFSETQRNKGNFPGRFSGRQFSNSRSEMNVSTLELGDSALYLCASSLLGQGRSEQFFGPGTRLTVL.

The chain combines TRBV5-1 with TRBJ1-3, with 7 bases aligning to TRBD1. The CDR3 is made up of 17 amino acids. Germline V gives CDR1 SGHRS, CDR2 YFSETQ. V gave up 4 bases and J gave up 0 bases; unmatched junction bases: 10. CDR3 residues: CASSANPGQYSGNTIYF. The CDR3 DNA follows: TGCGCCAGCAGCGCAAATCCGGGACAGTACTCTGGAAACACCATATATTTT.

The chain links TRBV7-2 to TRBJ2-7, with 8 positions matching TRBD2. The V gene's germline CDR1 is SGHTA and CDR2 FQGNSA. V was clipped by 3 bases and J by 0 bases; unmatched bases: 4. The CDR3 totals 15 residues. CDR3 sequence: CASSLGLGSSYEQYF. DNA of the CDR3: TGTGCCAGCAGCTTGGGACTAGGGAGCTCCTACGAGCAGTACTTC.

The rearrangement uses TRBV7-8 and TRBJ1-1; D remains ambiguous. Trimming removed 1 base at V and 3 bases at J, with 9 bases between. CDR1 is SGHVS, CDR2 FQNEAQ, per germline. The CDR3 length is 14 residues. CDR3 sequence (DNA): TGTGCCAGCAGCTTAGTTGGCTCGGACACTGAAGCTTTCTTT. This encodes CASSLVGSDTEAFF.

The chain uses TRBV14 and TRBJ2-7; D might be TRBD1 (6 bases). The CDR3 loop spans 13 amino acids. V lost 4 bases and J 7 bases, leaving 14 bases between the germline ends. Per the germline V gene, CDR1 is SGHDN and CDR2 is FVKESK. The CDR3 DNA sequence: TGTGCCAGCAGCCCTGGCCGAGGGGGAGAGCAGTACTTC. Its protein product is CASSPGRGGEQYF.

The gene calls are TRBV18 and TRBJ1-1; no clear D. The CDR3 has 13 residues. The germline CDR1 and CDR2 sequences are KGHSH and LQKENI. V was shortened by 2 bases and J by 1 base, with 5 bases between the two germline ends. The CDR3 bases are TGTGCCAGCTCACCAGGGCAGAACACTGAAGCTTTCTTT. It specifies CASSPGQNTEAFF. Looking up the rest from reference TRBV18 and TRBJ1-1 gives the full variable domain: NAGVMQNPRHLVRRRGQEARLRCSPMKGHSHVYWYRQLPEEGLKFMVYLQKENIIDESGMPKERFSAEFPKEGPSILRIQQVVRGDSAAYFCASSPGQNTEAFFGQGTRLTVV.

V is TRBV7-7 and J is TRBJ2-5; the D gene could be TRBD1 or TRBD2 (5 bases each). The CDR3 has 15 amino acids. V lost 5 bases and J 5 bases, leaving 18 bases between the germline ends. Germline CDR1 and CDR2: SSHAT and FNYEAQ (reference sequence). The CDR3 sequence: CASSRQIGDLETQYF. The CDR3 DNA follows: TGTGCCAGCAGCCGCCAAATTGGGGACCTGGAGACCCAGTACTTC.

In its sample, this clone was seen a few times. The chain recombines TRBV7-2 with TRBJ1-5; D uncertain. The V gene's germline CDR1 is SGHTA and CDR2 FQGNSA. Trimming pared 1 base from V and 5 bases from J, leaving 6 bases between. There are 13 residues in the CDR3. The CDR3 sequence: CASSLVGDQPQHF. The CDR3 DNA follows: TGTGCCAGCAGCTTAGTGGGTGATCAGCCCCAGCATTTT.

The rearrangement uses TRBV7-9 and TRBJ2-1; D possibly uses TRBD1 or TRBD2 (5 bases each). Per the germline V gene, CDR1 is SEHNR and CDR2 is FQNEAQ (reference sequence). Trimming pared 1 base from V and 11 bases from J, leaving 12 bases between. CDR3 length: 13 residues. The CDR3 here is CASSLDGANQQFF. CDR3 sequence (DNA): TGTGCCAGCAGCTTAGACGGGGCAAACCAGCAGTTCTTC. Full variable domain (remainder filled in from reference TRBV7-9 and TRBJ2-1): DTGVSQNPRHKITKRGQNVTFRCDPISEHNRLYWYRQTLGQGPEFLTYFQNEAQLEKSRLLSDRFSAERPKGSFSTLEIQRTEQGDSAMYLCASSLDGANQQFFGPGTRLTVL.

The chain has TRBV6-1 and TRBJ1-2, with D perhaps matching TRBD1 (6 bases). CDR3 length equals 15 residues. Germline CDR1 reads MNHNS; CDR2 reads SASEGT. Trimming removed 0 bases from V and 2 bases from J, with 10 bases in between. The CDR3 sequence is CASSEATGPNYGYTF. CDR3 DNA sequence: TGTGCCAGCAGTGAAGCCACAGGGCCCAACTATGGCTACACCTTC.

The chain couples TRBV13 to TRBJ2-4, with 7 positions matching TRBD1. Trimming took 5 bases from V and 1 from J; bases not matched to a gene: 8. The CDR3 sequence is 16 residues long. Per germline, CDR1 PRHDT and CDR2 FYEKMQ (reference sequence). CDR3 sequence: CASSATGDGAKNIQYF. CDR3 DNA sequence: TGTGCCAGCAGCGCTACAGGGGACGGGGCCAAAAACATTCAGTACTTC.